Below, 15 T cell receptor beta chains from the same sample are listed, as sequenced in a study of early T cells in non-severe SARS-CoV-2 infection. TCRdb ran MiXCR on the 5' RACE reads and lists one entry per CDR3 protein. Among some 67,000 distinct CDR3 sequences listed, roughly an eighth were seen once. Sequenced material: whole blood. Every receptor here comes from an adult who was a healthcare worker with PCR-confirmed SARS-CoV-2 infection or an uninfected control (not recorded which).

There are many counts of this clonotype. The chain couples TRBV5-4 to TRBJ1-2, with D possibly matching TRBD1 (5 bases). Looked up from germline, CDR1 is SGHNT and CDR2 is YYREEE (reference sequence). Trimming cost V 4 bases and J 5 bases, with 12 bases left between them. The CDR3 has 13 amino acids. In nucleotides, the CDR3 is TGTGCCAGCAGCCGGGACGGCTCATATGGCTACACCTTC. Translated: CASSRDGSYGYTF.

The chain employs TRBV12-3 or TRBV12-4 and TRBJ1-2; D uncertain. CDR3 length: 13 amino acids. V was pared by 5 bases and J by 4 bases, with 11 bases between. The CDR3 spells CASSPPASYGYTF. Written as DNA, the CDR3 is TGTGCCAGCAGTCCCCCGGCTTCCTATGGCTACACCTTC.

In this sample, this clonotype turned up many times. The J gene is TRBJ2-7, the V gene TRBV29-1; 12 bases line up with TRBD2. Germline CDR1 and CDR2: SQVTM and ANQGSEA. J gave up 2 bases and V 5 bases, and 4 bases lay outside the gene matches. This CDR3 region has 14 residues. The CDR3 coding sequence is TGCAGCGTTCTTACTAGCGGGGGGACCTACGAGCAGTACTTC. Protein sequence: CSVLTSGGTYEQYF.

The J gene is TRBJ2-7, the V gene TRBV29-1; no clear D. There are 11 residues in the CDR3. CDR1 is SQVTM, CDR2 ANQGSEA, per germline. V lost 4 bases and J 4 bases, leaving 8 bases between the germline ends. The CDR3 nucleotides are TGCAGCGTTGTGCTGGGTTACGAGCAGTACTTC. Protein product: CSVVLGYEQYF.

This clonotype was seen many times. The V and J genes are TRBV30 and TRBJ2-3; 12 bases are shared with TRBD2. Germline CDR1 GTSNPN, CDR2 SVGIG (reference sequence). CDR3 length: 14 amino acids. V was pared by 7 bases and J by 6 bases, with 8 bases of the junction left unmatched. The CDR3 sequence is CASGASGGADTQYF. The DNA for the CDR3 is TGTGCCTCAGGGGCTAGCGGGGGGGCCGATACGCAGTATTTT.

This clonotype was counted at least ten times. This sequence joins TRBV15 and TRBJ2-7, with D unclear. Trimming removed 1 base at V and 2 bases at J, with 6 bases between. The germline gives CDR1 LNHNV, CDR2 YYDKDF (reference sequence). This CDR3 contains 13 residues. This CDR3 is CATSRAETYEQYF. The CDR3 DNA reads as TGTGCCACCAGCAGAGCCGAAACCTACGAGCAGTACTTC.

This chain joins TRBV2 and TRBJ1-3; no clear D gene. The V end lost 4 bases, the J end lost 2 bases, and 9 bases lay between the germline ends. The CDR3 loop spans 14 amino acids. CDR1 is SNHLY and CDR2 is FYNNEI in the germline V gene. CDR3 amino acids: CASSVGGAGNTIYF. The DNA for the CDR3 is TGTGCCAGCAGTGTTGGAGGTGCTGGAAACACCATATATTTT.

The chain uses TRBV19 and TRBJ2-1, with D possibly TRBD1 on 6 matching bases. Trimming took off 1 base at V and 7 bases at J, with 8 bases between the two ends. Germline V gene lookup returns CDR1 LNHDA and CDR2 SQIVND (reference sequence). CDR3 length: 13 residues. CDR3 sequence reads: CASSIGTENEQFF. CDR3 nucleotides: TGTGCCAGTAGTATAGGGACAGAGAATGAGCAGTTCTTC.

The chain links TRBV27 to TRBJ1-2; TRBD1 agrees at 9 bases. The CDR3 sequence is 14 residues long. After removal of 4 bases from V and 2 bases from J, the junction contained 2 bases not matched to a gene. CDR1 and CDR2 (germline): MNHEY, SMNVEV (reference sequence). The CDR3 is CASSSGTGNYGYTF. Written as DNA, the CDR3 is TGTGCCAGCAGTTCCGGGACAGGGAACTATGGCTACACCTTC.

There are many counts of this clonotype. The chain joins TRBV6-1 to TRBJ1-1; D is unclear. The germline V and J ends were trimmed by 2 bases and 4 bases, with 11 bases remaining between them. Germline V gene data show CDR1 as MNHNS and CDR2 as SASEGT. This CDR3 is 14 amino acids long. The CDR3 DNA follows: TGTGCCAGCAGTGAATTTCGGGGTACCACTGAAGCTTTCTTT. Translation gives CASSEFRGTTEAFF.

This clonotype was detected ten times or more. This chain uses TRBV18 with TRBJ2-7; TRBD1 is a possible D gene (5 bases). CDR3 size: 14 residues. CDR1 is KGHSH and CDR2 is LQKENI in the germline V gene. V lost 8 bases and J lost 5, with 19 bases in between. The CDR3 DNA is TGTGCCAGCACTTCACAGGTGACCCCTAACGAGCAGTACTTC. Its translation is CASTSQVTPNEQYF.

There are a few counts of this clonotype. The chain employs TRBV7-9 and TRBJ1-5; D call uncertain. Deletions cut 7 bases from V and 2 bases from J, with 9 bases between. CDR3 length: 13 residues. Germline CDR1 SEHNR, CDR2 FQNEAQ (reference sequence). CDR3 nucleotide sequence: TGTGCCAGCAATGTGGGCGGCAATCAGCCCCAGCATTTT. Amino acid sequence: CASNVGGNQPQHF.

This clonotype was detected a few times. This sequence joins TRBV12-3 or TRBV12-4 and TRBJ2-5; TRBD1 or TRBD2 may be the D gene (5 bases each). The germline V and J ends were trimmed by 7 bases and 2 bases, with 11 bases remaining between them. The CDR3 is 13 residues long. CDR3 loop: CASNRWGQETQYF. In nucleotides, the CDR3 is TGTGCCAGCAACCGTTGGGGGCAAGAGACCCAGTACTTC.

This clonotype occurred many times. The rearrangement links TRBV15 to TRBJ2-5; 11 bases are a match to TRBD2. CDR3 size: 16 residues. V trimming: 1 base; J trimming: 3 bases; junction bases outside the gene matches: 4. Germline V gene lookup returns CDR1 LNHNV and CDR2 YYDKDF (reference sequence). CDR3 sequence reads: CATSRVFSGGEETQYF. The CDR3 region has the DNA TGTGCCACCAGCAGAGTTTTTAGCGGGGGGGAAGAGACCCAGTACTTC.

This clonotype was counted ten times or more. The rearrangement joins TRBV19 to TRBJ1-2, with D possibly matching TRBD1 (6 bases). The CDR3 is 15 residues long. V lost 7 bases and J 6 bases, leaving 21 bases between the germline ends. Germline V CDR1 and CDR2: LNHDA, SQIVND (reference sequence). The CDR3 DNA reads TGTGCCAGTACCCCAACGAACAGGGACATTCATGGCTACACCTTC. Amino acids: CASTPTNRDIHGYTF.